This TCR beta chain originates from a study of blood T cell repertoires in COVID-19 (dated by TCRdb to 2020 to 2022). Regarding the study in general: Samples covering the acute and convalescent phases of COVID-19 were provided by collaborators in the United States, Italy and Spain. The material from the prospective study consisted of cDNA or gDNA derived from T cells, B-cell-depleted T cells, or PBMCs. Subjects who had been exposed to COVID-19, were actively infected with it, or had recovered from it provided the deeply sampled blood TCRbeta repertoires that made up the dataset. The repertoires were made available in a free public database intended to serve as a resource for research on the immune response to SARS-CoV-2. Samples came from the ongoing ImmuneRACE study (first 160 participants) plus 1,254 subjects from 6 global collaborators. Sample metadata almost always included a de-identified subject ID, COVID-19 status, age in years and sex. HLA class I and class II types, where available, came from metadata supplied by the sample provider rather than from assay-based typing.

The CDR1 and CDR2 encoded by the germline V gene (reference sequence) are LGHDT and YNNKEL. V is pruned by 6 bases and J by 2 bases, leaving 10 bases of the junction without a gene match. Taken from cysteine to phenylalanine, the CDR3 has 16 residues. Left in the record is the CDR3 DNA by itself, 48 bases read in frame from the first base. One collaborating source in Seattle enrolled patients while the patients were actively infected and followed the patients over time throughout the course of disease. Each collaborating institution followed its own protocols to collect whole blood in K2EDTA tubes. For TCRbeta analysis, collaborators shipped samples in one of three forms: frozen whole blood, isolated PBMCs, or DNA extracted from either of those sample types. The immunoSEQ Assay, a bias-controlled multiplex PCR, was used to amplify TCRbeta CDR3 regions from genomic DNA. Under the source paper's analysis protocol: The number of nucleated cells in each sample was estimated from the amplification of reference gene primers within the assay. To quantify the absolute abundance of each unique TCRbeta CDR3 rearrangement, sequence reads were collapsed and filtered. Productive Simpson clonality was computed per sample as the square root of Simpson's diversity index over productive rearrangements. The table comes from immuneACCESS by way of TCRdb, which keeps in-frame sequences with V and J called. Part of the clones is missing from these tables; in studies checked, under half for an unresolved V gene and the rest for unknown reasons. V and J calls and clone size follow that table, whereas D and trimming were derived from the DNA. The sample table lists approximately 350,000 clones, roughly 90% of them with a count of one. Together, the top ten hold 6% to 8% of the sample.

What the study reported, not specific to this receptor: The quantity of clinical and demographic metadata differed by source and by participant and was supplied without curation.

On this clone: The clone's antigen remains unknown. Nothing much larger sits one base from this clone, and base qualities are not available.

This TCR was sampled from a woman between 65 and 79 years old with COVID-19, enrolled during active disease. Recombination connected TRBV3-1 (or the pseudogene TRBV3-2) to TRBJ2-7; TRBD2 aligns with 10 central bases. The sample comprised peripheral blood. The CDR3 has the sequence CASSQHLAGATYEQYF. The DNA sequence reads TGTGCCAGCAGTCAACATCTAGCGGGGGCGACCTACGAGCAGTACTTC.